This TCR beta chain was captured by sequencing in a study of cytomegalovirus exposure and HLA in healthy donors. This CDR3 region has 16 residues. Germline V gene data show CDR1 as LNHDA and CDR2 as SQIVND (reference sequence). V trimming: 5 bases; J trimming: 1 base; junction bases outside the gene matches: 8. PCR primers comprised 60 Vbeta and 13 Jbeta primers. The assay was immunoSEQ multiplex PCR, and TCRdb's table has in-frame clones only and misses some. The sample lists around 200,000 clones; around three quarters were seen once. Findings of the study overall: In vitro experiments confirmed that a few CMV-associated chains were specific for CMV antigens.

In regard to this clone: Its antigen is undetermined.

The chain joins TRBV19 to TRBJ2-1; 7 bases align to TRBD2. Sequencing was performed on PBMCs. The clonotype originates from a woman between 50 and 59 years old in good health and CMV-seronegative. The CDR3 is CASSAGETRSYNEQFF. DNA of the CDR3: TGTGCCAGTAGTGCGGGGGAGACCCGGTCCTACAATGAGCAGTTCTTC.